This TCR beta chain was documented in a study of T cell clusters in autoimmune cytopenias (dated by TCRdb to between 2018 and 2020). Context from the whole study: A mean age of approximately 56 years and a median age of around 59 years were recorded for the healthy donor controls, of whom about 50% of the roughly 43 were female. TRB sequencing reached a median depth of roughly 50,000 reads per sample and yielded a median of about 2,400 distinct TRB clonotypes per sample. For primary cytopenia, the controls were some 26 age-matched healthy donors, and for secondary cytopenia, the controls were more than 11 age-matched CLL patients. Repertoires from autoimmune hepatitis patients were compared with those of about two dozen healthy donors matched for age and sex. Alongside healthy, CLL and autoimmune hepatitis controls, autoimmune cytopenia patients had their peripheral blood TRB and IGH repertoires sequenced at active disease and again during treatment follow-up. The goal of the study was to determine whether autoimmune cytopenia patients have a disease-specific immune repertoire signature that could serve as a blood-based biomarker.

The CDR3 contains 17 residues, cysteine and phenylalanine counted. A DNA sequence was not provided. Looking up the germline V gene (reference sequence) yields CDR1 SGHNT and CDR2 YYREEE. No count is recorded, though its frequency marks this clonotype as medium-sized (0.01 to 0.1%). No antigen is known for it. TRB rearrangements were amplified by multiplex PCR following a touch-down protocol, with the TRB-A and TRB-B primer pools mixed in one tube. Illumina adapters and sample indices were added to the amplicons through two consecutive PCR reactions performed with Phusion HS II polymerase. The amplicons were purified from gel with the NucleoSpin Gel and PCR Clean-up kit, after which the amplicons were quantified by Qubit and checked for quality on an Agilent 2100 Bioanalyzer. Libraries were sequenced on an Illumina MiSeq using 600-cycle, single-indexed, paired-end runs. From the authors' description of their analysis: TRB reads were aligned and assembled with MiXCR version 2.1.12 using the default MiXCR reference library. A clone was defined by each unique CDR3 nucleotide sequence, and the analysis included only productive sequences supported by at least two reads. Repertoire diversity was assessed by alpha-parameterized diversity profiles (alpha 0 to 5), including Shannon (alpha 1) and Simpson (alpha 2) indices, computed with an R script. Combinatorial TRB VJ usage was calculated with the tcR package and was compared between cohorts by principal component analysis performed with ade4. TCRbeta CDR3s were clustered with GLIPH on cohort pairs matched by age and read depth, and cluster frequencies were compared by Wilcoxon test. TCRdb reprocessed the reads and assigns one entry to each CDR3 protein sequence, leaving out DNA. The V and J calls here are based on TCRdb, not the publication. This sample's table contains roughly 6,100 distinct CDR3 sequences. The ten largest make up about 40% of the sample.

The investigation overall reported the following: Healthy donors showed almost three-fold more exclusive TRB clusters than active autoimmune hepatitis patients, consistent with an autoimmunity-wide signature. GLIPH suggested that primary autoimmune cytopenia patients lacked physiological T cell clusters: 45 to 55 clusters were exclusive to healthy donors versus approximately 18 exclusive to patients. TRB repertoire shifts, with less even repertoires in secondary cytopenia and CLL, mostly reflected lymphoma bias rather than autoimmunity. In the comparison of secondary cytopenia with CLL, no cluster-lack signature showed up, apparently because the dominant lymphoma-associated repertoire masked the signature. The T cell clusters were defined only in silico, and the functional role of the clusters still needed to be validated experimentally.

Per sample, 250 ng of peripheral blood genomic DNA, 35,000 to 40,000 genome equivalents, was used for TRB amplification. The data were also submitted as part of a second study, on T cell repertoires in aging, cancer and after chemotherapy. From the second report: Six donor age groups were covered, ranging from 30 or younger up to 70 or older, and each group contained at least three individuals. Control TCR repertoires from healthy donors were recorded across several months to years, and re-sampling revealed clear clonal overlap. The complete dataset included around 8.8 million TCR reads. Compared with age-matched healthy donors, untreated patients with hematological or solid cancers had significantly lower TCR diversity and higher clonality in blood. In healthy donors, the decline in TCR diversity with age was mainly explained by loss of richness, whereas in cancer patients loss of evenness was also found to contribute. In both cancer cohorts, median generation probability rose over the chemotherapy interval, which suggests that the repertoire was reconstituted through rebound thymic output. It was noted by the authors that conclusions about immunological memory after chemotherapy cannot be drawn from the repertoire data. To examine immunoaging and T cell reconstitution after chemotherapy, the study profiled TCR beta repertoires in peripheral blood from healthy donors and cancer patients. The cohort comprised 200 to 250 cancer patients, approximately 91 with hematological and approximately 120 with solid cancers, plus 95 healthy donors as a reference group. Processing of the TRB sequences was carried out with MiXCR versions 2.12 and 3.0.5. Shannon diversity, evenness, clonality (one minus evenness), and alpha-parameterized diversity profiles from alpha 0 to 5 were included as repertoire metrics. The IGoR algorithm was used to calculate generation probabilities of clones in the paired pre- and post-chemotherapy samples.

The receptor chain draws on TRBV5-4 and TRBJ2-2; TCRdb returns TRBD1, unconfirmable since there is no DNA. The TCR originated in a human donor in good health. The sequencing input was peripheral blood. For the CDR3, the sequence is CASSKARDAANTGELFF. The full variable domain, completed from the reference TRBV5-4 and TRBJ2-2 proteins outside the CDR3, reads ETGVTQSPTHLIKTRGQQVTLRCSSQSGHNTVSWYQQALGQGPQFIFQYYREEENGRGNFPPRFSGLQFPNYSSELNVNALELDDSALYLCASSKARDAANTGELFFGEGSRLTVL.